This TCR beta chain is from a study of T cell repertoires in cytomegalovirus infection. TCRdb reanalysed the reads using MiXCR and keeps one entry per CDR3 protein. The repertoire holds around 310,000 distinct CDR3 sequences, with under 35% as singletons. V lost 4 bases and J lost 5; bases outside the gene matches: 8. There are 16 residues in the CDR3. Germline V CDR1 and CDR2: DFQATT, SNEGSKA (reference sequence). This clonotype was detected a few times. Its antigen is unknown. Sequences were derived from cultured PBMCs, sampled from culture after CMV antigen stimulation. The rearrangement links TRBV20-1 to TRBJ2-5; TRBD2 agrees at 15 bases. This receptor was identified in a human donor in good health (CMV status not recorded). Some clones in this sample may be carry-over from other donors' samples. CDR3 loop: CSATGLAGGPRETQYF. In DNA, the CDR3 is TGCAGTGCTACTGGACTAGCGGGAGGGCCAAGGGAGACCCAGTACTTC.